This T cell receptor (beta chain) was recorded in a study of T cell repertoires in cytomegalovirus infection. Study overall: The study used recently identified HLA-C-restricted and well-studied HLA-B-restricted CMV epitopes. Public signatures in TCR beta pointed to CMV infection and matching HLA type.

Study results and caveats: In two of eight donors, the top clonotype was HLA-C-restricted CMV-specific. Identification of carriers of CMV plus the relevant HLA was achieved through cumulative public TCR beta family frequency.

TCRdb called the reads again in MiXCR, with one record for every CDR3 protein. Counted here are 200,000 to 250,000 distinct CDR3 sequences, 35% to 40% occurring once; the ten biggest clones make up approximately 60%. As for this clonotype: Its antigen remains unknown.

The V and J ends lost 8 bases and 1 base, in that order; junction bases with no gene match: 7. This CDR3 is built from 16 residues. Germline CDR1 reads MNHGY; CDR2 reads SAAAGT. The chain carries TRBV6-8 and TRBJ2-5, with 13 bases identical to TRBD2. Sequences were derived from CD8+ T cells from cultured PBMCs, sampled from culture after CMV antigen stimulation. This sequence was found in a human donor in good health (CMV status not recorded). Some clones in this sample may be carry-over from other donors' samples. CDR3 amino acids: CASSRTSGGLQETQYF. As DNA, the CDR3 is TGTGCCAGCTCCCGGACTAGCGGGGGCCTCCAAGAGACCCAGTACTTC.